These 15 T cell receptor beta chains were all obtained from the same sample, sequenced in a study of Graves' ophthalmopathy and Graves' hyperthyroidism. RNA transcripts served as template for amplifying TCR beta CDR3 sequences. Scientists carried out first-round RT-PCR using HTBI primers and then a second-round multiplex PCR. In TCRdb, the multiplex PCR reads were re-called with MiXCR into one record per CDR3 protein. The sample has about 500,000 distinct CDR3 sequences; roughly 40% are singletons. The material sequenced was peripheral blood or thyroid tissue (not recorded which). The receptors derive from an adult man with Graves' hyperthyroidism.

V gene TRBV9 combines with J gene TRBJ1-2; weak D call: TRBD1 (6 bases). The germline CDR1 and CDR2 sequences are SGDLS and YYNGEE. V was trimmed by 0 bases and J by 1 base, leaving 10 bases between them. The CDR3 totals 15 residues. The CDR3 DNA sequence: TGTGCCAGCAGCGTAGGAGGACAGAATAACTATGGCTACACCTTC. Protein sequence: CASSVGGQNNYGYTF.

This chain uses TRBV5-8 with TRBJ2-7; maybe TRBD1 (6 bases). The CDR3 has 16 amino acids. The germline gives CDR1 SGHTS, CDR2 YDEGEE. Trimming pared 4 bases from V and 0 bases from J, leaving 17 bases between. The CDR3 DNA follows: TGTGCCAGCAGCCAAGATTACAGGGACCCCTCCTACGAGCAGTACTTC. Protein sequence: CASSQDYRDPSYEQYF.

This clonotype turned up a few times. CDR3 residues: CASSPRIDGYGYTF. The DNA for the CDR3 is TGTGCCAGCTCACCACGGATAGATGGCTATGGCTACACCTTC. The chain recombines TRBV18 with TRBJ1-2; no reliable D call. The CDR3 runs to 14 residues. The germline gives CDR1 KGHSH, CDR2 LQKENI. The V end lost 1 base, the J end lost 4 bases, and 10 bases lay between the germline ends.

This clonotype has a count of ten or more. V gene TRBV10-3 combines with J gene TRBJ2-7; D is unclear. The CDR3 sequence is 12 residues long. The ends were cut back, 0 bases at V and 7 bases at J, with 7 bases in the middle. CDR1 is ENHRY and CDR2 is SYGVKD in the germline V gene. CDR3 DNA sequence: TGTGCCATCAGTGAGTCTGGTCGGGAGCAGTACTTC. This translates into CAISESGREQYF.

The J gene is TRBJ2-2, the V gene TRBV6-1; D call uncertain. CDR1 is MNHNS, CDR2 SASEGT, per germline. CDR3 length: 13 amino acids. V lost 2 bases and J lost 3, with 4 bases in between. CDR3 in amino acids: CASSEQDTGELFF. CDR3 bases: TGTGCCAGCAGTGAACAAGACACCGGGGAGCTGTTTTTT.

This chain connects TRBV12-3 or TRBV12-4 to TRBJ1-3; TRBD1 is a possible D gene (6 bases). Trimming left V 7 bases short and J 8 bases short, with 18 bases between. The CDR3 runs 14 residues. The chain's CDR3 is CASTKMTGRDTIYF. CDR3 DNA: TGTGCCAGCACCAAAATGACAGGTCGGGACACCATATATTTT.

The chain recombines TRBV7-9 with TRBJ2-3, with D unclear. Deletions cut 2 bases from V and 0 bases from J, with 6 bases between. Per germline, CDR1 SEHNR and CDR2 FQNEAQ (reference sequence). The CDR3 loop spans 14 amino acids. The DNA of the CDR3 is TGTGCCAGCAGCTTAAGTATGAGCACAGATACGCAGTATTTT. Encoded protein: CASSLSMSTDTQYF.

The V call is TRBV14, the J call TRBJ1-5; the D is unclear. The length of the CDR3 is 14 residues. Germline assignment: CDR1 SGHDN and CDR2 FVKESK. V gave up 0 bases and J gave up 4 bases, with 7 bases separating them. The DNA of the CDR3 is TGTGCCAGCAGCCAAGATCTAGTAAATCAGCCCCAGCATTTT. It yields the protein CASSQDLVNQPQHF.

A single count supports this clonotype. V usage is TRBV10-3 and J usage is TRBJ1-6, with D possibly TRBD1 on 6 matching bases. There are 15 residues in the CDR3. V lost 8 bases to trimming and J lost 7 bases, with 18 bases between them. The germline V gene encodes CDR1 ENHRY and CDR2 SYGVKD. The DNA for the CDR3 is TGTGCCATCTGTGGATCTACAGGGACCAATTCACCCCTCCACTTT. Translated: CAICGSTGTNSPLHF.

The gene calls are TRBV7-9 and TRBJ2-2; D is unresolved. Germline loops: CDR1 SEHNR, CDR2 FQNEAQ (reference sequence). V lost 6 bases and J 1 base, leaving 12 bases between the germline ends. The length of the CDR3 is 15 residues. The CDR3 bases are TGTGCCAGCAGTTTATCACCCCGGAACACCGGGGAGCTGTTTTTT. Its translation is CASSLSPRNTGELFF.

This clonotype showed up just once. The germline gene is not matched at one end of the junction; a read error may be the cause. V and J are TRBV29-1 and TRBJ1-5; 10 bases fit TRBD1. This CDR3 is built from 15 residues. The germline V gene encodes CDR1 SQVTM and CDR2 ANQGSEA. In DNA form, the CDR3 reads TGCAGCGTTGGAATGAATGGGACAGGGGATCAGCCCCAGCATTTC. This codes for CSVGMNGTGDQPQHF.

This rearrangement joins TRBV11-2 to TRBJ1-1; 8 bases fit TRBD1. With V trimmed by 6 bases and J by 4 bases, 7 bases remained unmatched. In germline, CDR1 is SGHAT, CDR2 FQNNGV. This CDR3 is built from 14 residues. CDR3 residues: CASRSRTGITEAFF. The CDR3 DNA reads TGTGCCAGCAGATCTCGGACAGGGATCACTGAAGCTTTCTTT.

This chain uses TRBV19 with TRBJ2-1, with 7 bases that match TRBD1. From germline, CDR1 is LNHDA and CDR2 SQIVND (reference sequence). Trimming cost V 4 bases and J 4 bases; bases outside gene matches: 4. This CDR3 comprises 14 residues. The CDR3 loop reads CASSKGGGYNEQFF. For the CDR3, the DNA is TGTGCCAGTAGTAAAGGGGGCGGGTACAATGAGCAGTTCTTC.

The V call is TRBV7-8, the J call TRBJ1-2; 7 bases are a match to TRBD1. The junction had 10 bases not matched to a gene; V was cut back by 8 bases and J by 7 bases. CDR1 SGHVS and CDR2 FQNEAQ come from the germline V gene. This CDR3 has 13 amino acids. The CDR3, as DNA: TGTGCCAGCGGACCCAGGACAGGCGGTGGCTACACCTTC. Translation gives CASGPRTGGGYTF. The variable domain in full, with the rest retrieved from reference TRBV7-8 and TRBJ1-2, is GAGVSQSPRYKVAKRGQDVALRCDPISGHVSLFWYQQALGQGPEFLTYFQNEAQLDKSGLPSDRFFAERPEGSVSTLKIQRTQQEDSAVYLCASGPRTGGGYTFGSGTRLTVV.

This clonotype was seen ten or more times. This chain uses TRBV29-1 with TRBJ1-2; D is unresolved. CDR3 length: 15 amino acids. The germline gives CDR1 SQVTM, CDR2 ANQGSEA. V lost 1 base, J lost 0 bases, and 12 bases lay in between. The CDR3 DNA reads as TGCAGCGTTGAAGGGCAGTATCAGGCTAACTATGGCTACACCTTC. Residues: CSVEGQYQANYGYTF.